The rows below give T cell receptor beta chains drawn from one sample of a study of vaccination effects on CD4 cells after COVID-19. Method: immunoSEQ multiplex PCR; TCRdb's copy keeps in-frame clones and lacks some. The data contain about 46,000 clones, around 74% of them singletons. These receptors lack a known antigen. The sequences come from CD4+ T cells from PBMCs cultured with HCoV-OC43 spike peptides, collected after COVID-19 vaccination. The receptors here all came from a human donor who received a COVID-19 vaccine. CDR3s include the opening cysteine and the closing phenylalanine or tryptophan. A D gene is named only where the DNA matches it firmly. Clone size appears in some rows only: once, few, many, or a class for an expanded clone.

>TRBJ1-2|TRBV25-1|-|-
TGTGCCAGCAGTCCGCTTGGGCAGGGATTAAGAGGCTACACCTTC
CASSPLGQGLRGYTF
>TRBJ2-5|TRBV10-3|-|TRBD2
TGTGCCATCAGTGAGTCGCGGGAGCGCCAAGAGACCCAGTACTTC
CAISESRERQETQYF
>TRBJ1-5|TRBV18|-|-
TGTGCCAGCTCGGATCGGGACTACAATCAGCCCCAGCATTTT
CASSDRDYNQPQHF
>TRBJ2-2|TRBV11-2|-|-
TGTGCCAGCAGCGTAGATACAGGGTTCCCCGGGGAGCTGTTTTTT
CASSVDTGFPGELFF
>TRBJ2-3|TRBV7-9|-|-
TGTGCCAGCAGCCGCACAGATACGCAGTATTTT
CASSRTDTQYF
>TRBJ1-4|TRBV18|-|-
TGTGCCAGCTCACCTAGGGCGGAGAATGAAAAACTGTTTTTT
CASSPRAENEKLFF
>TRBJ1-3|TRBV29-1|-|-
TGCAGCGTCCTGGTCGGGGGAACCACCATATATTTT
CSVLVGGTTIYF
>TRBJ1-5|TRBV5-1|-|TRBD1
TGCGCCAGCAGCGAGGGACAGGGAGGTCAGCCCCAGCATTTT
CASSEGQGGQPQHF
>TRBJ2-1|TRBV5-1|-|TRBD2
TGCGCCAGCAGCTGGGAGGGGGAGCAGTTCTTC
CASSWEGEQFF
>TRBJ2-7|TRBV19|once|TRBD1
TGTGCCAGTAGGCGGGACAGGGCTTCCTACGAGCAGTACTTC
CASRRDRASYEQYF
>TRBJ2-7|TRBV7-2|-|TRBD2
TGTGCCAGCAGCTTATATAGCGGGACGGGTTACGAGCAGTACTTC
CASSLYSGTGYEQYF
>TRBJ2-6|TRBV19|-|-
TGTGCCAGTAGTGGGACGCACTCTGGGGCCAACGTCCTGACTTTC
CASSGTHSGANVLTF
>TRBJ2-4|TRBV19|once|TRBD2
TGTGCCAGTAGTATACGCAAAACTAGCGGACTCAAAAACATTCAGTACTTC
CASSIRKTSGLKNIQYF
>TRBJ1-5|TRBV4-2|-|TRBD1
TGTGCCAGCAGCCAAGTTTATCAGGGGGGTTCGAGCAATCAGCCCCAGCATTTT
CASSQVYQGGSSNQPQHF
>TRBJ2-7|TRBV23-1|once|TRBD1
TGCGCCAGCAGTCACCAAGCGGGACAGGGGGGGTACGAGCAGTACTTC
CASSHQAGQGGYEQYF
>TRBJ2-5|TRBV7-9|-|-
TGTGCCAGCAGCTTACCCCCCTTGGAGACCCAGTACTTC
CASSLPPLETQYF
>TRBJ2-5|TRBV21-1|-|-
TGTGCCAGCAGCAAAGCAAGGACAGGGGATGGGAGGGAGACCCAGTACTTC
CASSKARTGDGRETQYF
>TRBJ2-1|TRBV18|once|TRBD1
TGTGCCAGCTCACTCGGACAGGGATCGTACAATGAGCAGTTCTTC
CASSLGQGSYNEQFF
>TRBJ1-4|TRBV14|-|TRBD1
TGTGCCAGCAGCCCCACAGGGGGTAATGAAAAACTGTTTTTT
CASSPTGGNEKLFF
>TRBJ1-5|TRBV4-1|-|-
TGCGCCAGCAGCCAATTGACCGGGTATAGCAATCAGCCCCAGCATTTT
CASSQLTGYSNQPQHF
>TRBJ2-3|TRBV4-2|-|TRBD2
TGTGCCAGCAGCCAATTACTAGCGGGAGGCGGGTCATACACAGATACGCAGTATTTT
CASSQLLAGGGSYTDTQYF
>TRBJ1-2|TRBV7-2|-|-
TGTGCCAGCAGCTTTACATCTGGGCAGGGAAACGGCTACACCTTC
CASSFTSGQGNGYTF
>TRBJ2-7|TRBV6-5|once|TRBD2
TGTGCCAGCACCAGCGGGGGGGCGCGAGAGCAGTACTTC
CASTSGGAREQYF
>TRBJ2-1|TRBV11-2|few|-
TGTGCCAGCAGCTTAGAAAAGGGGGAGCAGTTCTTC
CASSLEKGEQFF
>TRBJ2-1|TRBV5-1|-|-
TGCGCCAGCAGCCTGGGGGCCGGTAGGCTCTATGAGCAGTTCTTC
CASSLGAGRLYEQFF
>TRBJ1-3|TRBV7-9|few|-
TGTGCCAGCAGCTTAACCCTTGGAAACACCATATATTTT
CASSLTLGNTIYF
>TRBJ2-3|TRBV14|-|-
TGTGCCAGCAGCCCAGATTCGGTTATTTTCACAGATACGCAGTATTTT
CASSPDSVIFTDTQYF
>TRBJ2-1|TRBV27|-|TRBD2
TGTGCCAGCAGCATAGCGGGAGGGGGGGCCTACAATGAGCAGTTCTTC
CASSIAGGGAYNEQFF
>TRBJ1-4|TRBV18|-|-
TGTGCCAGCTCACCACCCCCTTACAGGGCGGCTAATGAAAAACTGTTTTTT
CASSPPPYRAANEKLFF
>TRBJ2-5|TRBV5-1|few|-
TGCGCCAGCAGCTTGGGTTTGCGGGGCCAAGAGACCCAGTACTTC
CASSLGLRGQETQYF
>TRBJ1-6|TRBV27|-|TRBD1
TGTGCCAGCAGGAGGGACAGTAATTCACCCCTCCACTTT
CASRRDSNSPLHF
>TRBJ1-1|TRBV10-2|-|TRBD1
TGCGCCAGCAGTATACGGACAGGGAGGTCCTCTGAAGCTTTCTTT
CASSIRTGRSSEAFF
>TRBJ1-1|TRBV11-3|-|-
TGTGCCAGCAGCTGGGACCTGAACACTGAAGCTTTCTTT
CASSWDLNTEAFF
>TRBJ2-3|TRBV18|-|-
TGTGCCAGCTCACCACCGGGAGGACCAGATACGCAGTATTTT
CASSPPGGPDTQYF
>TRBJ2-7|TRBV27|-|TRBD1
TGTGCCAGCAGTCCAACTACAGGGGTCGAGCAGTACTTC
CASSPTTGVEQYF
>TRBJ1-1|TRBV19|-|TRBD1
TGTGCCAGTAGTCTCAATCCGGGACAGTCGAACACTGAAGCTTTCTTT
CASSLNPGQSNTEAFF
>TRBJ1-2|TRBV6-5|-|-
TGTGCCAGCAGTTCCGGGGGCCTCTATGGCTACACCTTC
CASSSGGLYGYTF
>TRBJ1-1|TRBV5-1|-|-
TGCGCCAGCACCAAACCAGGGGTGACTGAAGCTTTCTTT
CASTKPGVTEAFF
>TRBJ2-7|TRBV7-2|-|-
TGTGCCAGCAGCCCCGACAGTTTCTACGAGCAGTACTTC
CASSPDSFYEQYF
>TRBJ1-5|TRBV10-1|-|-
TGCGCCAGCAGTGAAGGTTTTGGGGGCAATCAGCCCCAGCATTTT
CASSEGFGGNQPQHF
>TRBJ2-2|TRBV11-3|-|-
TGTGCCAGCAGCTCGGAGTTCCCCGGGGAGCTGTTTTTT
CASSSEFPGELFF
>TRBJ1-1|TRBV19|-|-
TGTGCCTGCCGGGGCGCAGGATACACTGAAGCTTTCTTT
CACRGAGYTEAFF
>TRBJ2-5|TRBV5-5|-|-
TGTGCCAGCAGCTTCCCTCCCGGGTTACAAGAGACCCAGTACTTC
CASSFPPGLQETQYF
>TRBJ1-1|TRBV12-3/TRBV12-4|few|-
TGTGCCAGCAGTTTAATATCAGGGTCTGAAGCTTTCTTT
CASSLISGSEAFF
>TRBJ2-3|TRBV5-4|-|-
TGTGCCAGCAGCTTGGATCCTGACTCAGGGAGCACAGATACGCAGTATTTT
CASSLDPDSGSTDTQYF
>TRBJ1-1|TRBV5-6|few|-
TGTGCCAGCAGCTTGGGCGGCCGGGTTAACACTGAAGCTTTCTTT
CASSLGGRVNTEAFF
>TRBJ2-1|TRBV10-2|-|-
TGCGCCAGCATGGAAAGGGGGGAGCAGTTCTTC
CASMERGEQFF
>TRBJ2-2|TRBV11-2|-|-
TGTGCCAGCAGCCCCATTCGGATGAACACCGGGGAGCTGTTTTTT
CASSPIRMNTGELFF
>TRBJ1-1|TRBV27|-|-
TGTGCCAGCAGTTTACGGGGGAACACTGAAGCTTTCTTT
CASSLRGNTEAFF
>TRBJ1-4|TRBV18|-|-
TGTGCCAGCTCGCTCACGGCAGAGGAAAAACTGTTTTTT
CASSLTAEEKLFF
>TRBJ2-2|TRBV4-1|-|TRBD2
TGCGCCAGCAGCCAAGCTAGCGGGAACACCGGGGAGCTGTTTTTT
CASSQASGNTGELFF
>TRBJ1-6|TRBV10-2|-|-
TGCGCCAGCAGTGAGGTGGGTTATAATTCACCCCTCCACTTT
CASSEVGYNSPLHF
>TRBJ2-7|TRBV7-5|-|-
TGTGCCAGAAGCTTAGAGGTCAGTTCCTACGAGCAGTACTTC
CARSLEVSSYEQYF
>TRBJ2-5|TRBV27|-|-
TGTGCCAGCAGTTTAGGACACAGGGAGACCCAGTACTTC
CASSLGHRETQYF